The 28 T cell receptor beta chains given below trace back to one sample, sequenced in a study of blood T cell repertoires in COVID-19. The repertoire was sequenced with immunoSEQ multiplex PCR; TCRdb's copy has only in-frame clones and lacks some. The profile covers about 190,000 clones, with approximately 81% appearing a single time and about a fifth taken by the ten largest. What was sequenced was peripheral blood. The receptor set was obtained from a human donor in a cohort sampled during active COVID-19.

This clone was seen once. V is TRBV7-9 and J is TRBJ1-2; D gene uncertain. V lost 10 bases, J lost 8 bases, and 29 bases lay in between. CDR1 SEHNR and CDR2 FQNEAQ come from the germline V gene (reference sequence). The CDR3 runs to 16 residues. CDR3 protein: CATTAARSISVGGYTF. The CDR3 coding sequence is TGTGCCACCACCGCGGCGCGTAGTATCAGTGTTGGGGGCTACACCTTC.

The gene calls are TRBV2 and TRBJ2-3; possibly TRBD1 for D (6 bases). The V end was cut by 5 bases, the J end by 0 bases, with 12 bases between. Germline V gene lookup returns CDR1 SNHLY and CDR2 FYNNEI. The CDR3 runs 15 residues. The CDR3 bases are TGTGCCAGCAGTTGGGACACCTCTAGCACAGATACGCAGTATTTT. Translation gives CASSWDTSSTDTQYF.

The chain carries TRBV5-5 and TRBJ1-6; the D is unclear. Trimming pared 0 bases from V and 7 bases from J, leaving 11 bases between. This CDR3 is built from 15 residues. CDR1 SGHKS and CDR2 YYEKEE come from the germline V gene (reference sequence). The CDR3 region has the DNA TGTGCCAGCAGCTTGGGCGCCTACCCCAATTCACCCCTCCACTTT. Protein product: CASSLGAYPNSPLHF.

The CDR3 spells CASSLGPGQGSSLHF. DNA for the CDR3: TGTGCCAGCAGCTTAGGCCCCGGACAGGGGTCATCCCTCCACTTT. This chain connects TRBV5-4 to TRBJ1-6; 9 positions match TRBD1. The germline gives CDR1 SGHNT, CDR2 YYREEE (reference sequence). The CDR3 extends over 15 amino acids. With 2 bases clipped from V and 14 bases from J, the junction kept 11 bases outside the gene matches.

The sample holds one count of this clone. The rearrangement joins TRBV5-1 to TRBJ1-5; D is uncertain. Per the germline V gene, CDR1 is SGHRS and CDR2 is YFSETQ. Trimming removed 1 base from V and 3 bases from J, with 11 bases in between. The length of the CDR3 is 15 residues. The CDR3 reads CASSLTAGDNQPQHF. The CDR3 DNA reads TGCGCCAGCAGCTTGACAGCCGGGGACAATCAGCCCCAGCATTTT.

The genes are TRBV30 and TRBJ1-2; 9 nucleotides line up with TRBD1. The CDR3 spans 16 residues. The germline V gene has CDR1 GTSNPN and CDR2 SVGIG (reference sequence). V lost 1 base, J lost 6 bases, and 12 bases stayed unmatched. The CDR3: CAWSDHPGQGMDGYTF. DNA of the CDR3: TGTGCCTGGAGTGACCATCCGGGACAGGGAATGGATGGCTACACCTTC.

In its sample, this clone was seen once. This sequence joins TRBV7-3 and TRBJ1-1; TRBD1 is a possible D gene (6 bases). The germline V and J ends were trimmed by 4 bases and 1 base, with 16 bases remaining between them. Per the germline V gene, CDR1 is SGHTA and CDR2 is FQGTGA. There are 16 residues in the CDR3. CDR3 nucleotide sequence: TGTGCCAGCAGCTCACAGCCGGGACACCGGAACACTGAAGCTTTCTTT. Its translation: CASSSQPGHRNTEAFF.

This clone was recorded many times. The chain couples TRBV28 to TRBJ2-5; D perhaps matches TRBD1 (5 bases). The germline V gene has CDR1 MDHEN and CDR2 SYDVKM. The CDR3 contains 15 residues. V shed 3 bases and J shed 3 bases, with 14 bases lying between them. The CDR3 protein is CASSFQRRQKETQYF. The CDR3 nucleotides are TGTGCCAGCAGTTTTCAACGAAGACAGAAAGAGACCCAGTACTTC.

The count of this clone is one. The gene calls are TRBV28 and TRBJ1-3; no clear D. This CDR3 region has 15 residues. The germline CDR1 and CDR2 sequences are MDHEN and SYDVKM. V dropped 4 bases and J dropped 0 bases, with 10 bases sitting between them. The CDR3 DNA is TGTGCCAGCAGTTCCCCCCCGTACTCTGGAAACACCATATATTTT. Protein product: CASSSPPYSGNTIYF. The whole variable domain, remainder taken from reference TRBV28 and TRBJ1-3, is DVKVTQSSRYLVKRTGEKVFLECVQDMDHENMFWYRQDPGLGLRLIYFSYDVKMKEKGDIPEGYSVSREKKERFSLILESASTNQTSMYLCASSSPPYSGNTIYFGEGSWLTVV.

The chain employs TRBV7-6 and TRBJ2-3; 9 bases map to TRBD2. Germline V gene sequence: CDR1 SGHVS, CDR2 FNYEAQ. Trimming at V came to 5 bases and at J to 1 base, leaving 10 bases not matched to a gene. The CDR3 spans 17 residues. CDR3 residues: CASSGRAGGPGTDTQYF. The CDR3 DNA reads TGTGCCAGCAGCGGGCGGGCGGGAGGGCCGGGCACAGATACGCAGTATTTT.

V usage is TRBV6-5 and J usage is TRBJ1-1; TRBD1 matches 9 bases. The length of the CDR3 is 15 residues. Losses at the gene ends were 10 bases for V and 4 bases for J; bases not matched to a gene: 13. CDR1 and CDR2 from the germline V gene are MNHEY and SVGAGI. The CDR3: CATCEQQGACTEAFF. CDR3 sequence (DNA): TGTGCCACTTGCGAACAACAGGGGGCTTGCACTGAAGCTTTCTTT.

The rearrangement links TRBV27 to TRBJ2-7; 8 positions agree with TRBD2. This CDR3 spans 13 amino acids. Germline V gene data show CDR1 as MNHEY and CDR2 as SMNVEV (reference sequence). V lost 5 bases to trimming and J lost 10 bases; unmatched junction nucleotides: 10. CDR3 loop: CASSPYRGRSQYF. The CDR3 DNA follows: TGTGCCAGCAGTCCCTATCGCGGGAGGTCCCAGTACTTC.

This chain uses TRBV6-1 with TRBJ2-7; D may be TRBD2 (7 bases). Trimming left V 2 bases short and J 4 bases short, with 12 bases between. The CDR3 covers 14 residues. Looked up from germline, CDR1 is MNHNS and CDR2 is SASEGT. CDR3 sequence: CASSEWGRGYEQYV. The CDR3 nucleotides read TGTGCCAGCAGTGAATGGGGGCGGGGGTACGAGCAGTACGTC.

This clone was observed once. CDR3 nucleotide sequence: TGTGCCAGCAGCTTCGGGGGGGAAGAAAAACTGTTTTTT. It codes for CASSFGGEEKLFF. The chain links TRBV5-5 to TRBJ1-4, with D perhaps matching TRBD1 (5 bases). CDR1 and CDR2 from the germline V gene are SGHKS and YYEKEE (reference sequence). The CDR3 loop spans 13 amino acids. Trimming left V 2 bases short and J 8 bases short, with 10 bases between.

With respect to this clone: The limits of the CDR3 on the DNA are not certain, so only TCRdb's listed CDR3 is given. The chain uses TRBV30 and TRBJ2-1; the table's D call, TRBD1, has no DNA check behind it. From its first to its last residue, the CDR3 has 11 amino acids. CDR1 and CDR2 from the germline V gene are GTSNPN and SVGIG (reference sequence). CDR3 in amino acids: CAWSVGQGAFF.

The CDR3 bases are TGTGCCAGCAGCACTGGGACAGGGGGCTATGGCTACACCTTC. Encoded protein: CASSTGTGGYGYTF. The chain links TRBV7-8 to TRBJ1-2; 11 bases fit TRBD1. CDR3 length equals 14 residues. V lost 5 bases, J lost 4 bases, and 3 bases stayed unmatched. Germline CDR1 reads SGHVS; CDR2 reads FQNEAQ.

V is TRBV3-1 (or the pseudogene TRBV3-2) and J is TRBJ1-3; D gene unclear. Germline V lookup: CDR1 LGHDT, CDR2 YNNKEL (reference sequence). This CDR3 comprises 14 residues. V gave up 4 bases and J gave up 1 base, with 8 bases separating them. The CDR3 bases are TGTGCCAGCAGCCTAACACCTTCTGGAAACACCATATATTTT. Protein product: CASSLTPSGNTIYF.

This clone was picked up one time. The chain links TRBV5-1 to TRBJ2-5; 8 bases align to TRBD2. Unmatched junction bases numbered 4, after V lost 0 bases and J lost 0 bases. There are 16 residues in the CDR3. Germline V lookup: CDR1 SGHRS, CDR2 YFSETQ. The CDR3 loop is CASSLVPGGNQETQYF. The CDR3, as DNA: TGCGCCAGCAGCTTGGTTCCGGGAGGGAACCAAGAGACCCAGTACTTC. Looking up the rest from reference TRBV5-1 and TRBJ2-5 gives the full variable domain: KAGVTQTPRYLIKTRGQQVTLSCSPISGHRSVSWYQQTPGQGLQFLFEYFSETQRNKGNFPGRFSGRQFSNSRSEMNVSTLELGDSALYLCASSLVPGGNQETQYFGPGTRLLVL.

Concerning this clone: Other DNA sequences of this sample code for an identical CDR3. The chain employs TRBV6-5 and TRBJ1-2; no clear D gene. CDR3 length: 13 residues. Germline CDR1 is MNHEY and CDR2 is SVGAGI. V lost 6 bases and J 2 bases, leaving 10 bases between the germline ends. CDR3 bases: TGTGCCAGCAGCATGACGGGGAACTATGGCTACACCTTC. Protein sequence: CASSMTGNYGYTF.

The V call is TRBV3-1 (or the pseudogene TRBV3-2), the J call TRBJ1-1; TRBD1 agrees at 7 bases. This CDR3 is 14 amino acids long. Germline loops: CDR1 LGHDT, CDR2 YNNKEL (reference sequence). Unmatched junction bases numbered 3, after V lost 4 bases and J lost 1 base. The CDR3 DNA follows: TGTGCCAGCAGCCGGGGACAGACGAACACTGAAGCTTTCTTT. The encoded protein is CASSRGQTNTEAFF.

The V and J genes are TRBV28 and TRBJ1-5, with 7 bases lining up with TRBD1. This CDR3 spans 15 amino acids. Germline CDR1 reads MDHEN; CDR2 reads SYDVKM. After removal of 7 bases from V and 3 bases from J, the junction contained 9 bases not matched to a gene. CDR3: CASKVLQGHNQPQHF. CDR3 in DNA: TGTGCCAGCAAAGTTCTACAGGGGCACAATCAGCCCCAGCATTTT.

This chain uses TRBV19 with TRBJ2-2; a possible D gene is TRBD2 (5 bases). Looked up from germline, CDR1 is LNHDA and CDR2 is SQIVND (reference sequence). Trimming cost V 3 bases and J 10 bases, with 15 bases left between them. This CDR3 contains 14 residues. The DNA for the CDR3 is TGTGCCAGTAGTATGGACTTCACTTTTACGGAGCTGTTTTTT. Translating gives CASSMDFTFTELFF.

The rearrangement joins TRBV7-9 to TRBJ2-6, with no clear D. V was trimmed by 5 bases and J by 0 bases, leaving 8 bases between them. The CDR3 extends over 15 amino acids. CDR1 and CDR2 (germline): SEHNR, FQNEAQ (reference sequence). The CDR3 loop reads CASSHTSSGANVLTF. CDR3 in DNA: TGTGCCAGCAGCCATACGAGCTCTGGGGCCAACGTCCTGACTTTC. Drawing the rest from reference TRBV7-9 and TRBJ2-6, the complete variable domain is DTGVSQNPRHKITKRGQNVTFRCDPISEHNRLYWYRQTLGQGPEFLTYFQNEAQLEKSRLLSDRFSAERPKGSFSTLEIQRTEQGDSAMYLCASSHTSSGANVLTFGAGSRLTVL.

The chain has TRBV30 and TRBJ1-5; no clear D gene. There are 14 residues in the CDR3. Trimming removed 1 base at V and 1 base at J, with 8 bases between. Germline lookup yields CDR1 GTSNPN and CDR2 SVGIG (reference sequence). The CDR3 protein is CAWSGRRSNQPQHF. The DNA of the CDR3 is TGTGCCTGGAGTGGTCGTAGAAGCAATCAGCCCCAGCATTTT.

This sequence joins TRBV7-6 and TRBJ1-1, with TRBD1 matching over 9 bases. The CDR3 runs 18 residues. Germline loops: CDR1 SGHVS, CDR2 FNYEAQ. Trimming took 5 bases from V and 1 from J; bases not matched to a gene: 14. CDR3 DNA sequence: TGTGCCAGCAGCCTAACTCCGGGACAGGGCTTAGGGAACACTGAAGCTTTCTTT. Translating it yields CASSLTPGQGLGNTEAFF.

This chain's CDR3 is CASWGDSPYEQYF. CDR3 nucleotide sequence: TGTGCCAGCTGGGGGGACTCCCCCTACGAGCAGTACTTC. V usage is TRBV28 and J usage is TRBJ2-7; possible D gene TRBD2, 6 bases. V shed 8 bases and J shed 2 bases, with 13 bases lying between them. The germline V gene has CDR1 MDHEN and CDR2 SYDVKM. The CDR3 is made up of 13 amino acids.

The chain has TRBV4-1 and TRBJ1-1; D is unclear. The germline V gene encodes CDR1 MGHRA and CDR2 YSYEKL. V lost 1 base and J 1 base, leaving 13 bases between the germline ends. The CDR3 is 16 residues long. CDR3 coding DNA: TGCGCCAGCAGCCAAGTCTCTCGGGGTAAGAACACTGAAGCTTTCTTT. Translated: CASSQVSRGKNTEAFF.

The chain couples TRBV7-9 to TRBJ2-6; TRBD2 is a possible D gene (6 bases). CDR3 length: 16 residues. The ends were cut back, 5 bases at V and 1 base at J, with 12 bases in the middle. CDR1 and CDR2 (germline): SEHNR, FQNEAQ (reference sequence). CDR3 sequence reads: CASSRLGGSGANVLTF. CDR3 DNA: TGTGCCAGCAGCCGACTAGGAGGTTCTGGGGCCAACGTCCTGACTTTC.